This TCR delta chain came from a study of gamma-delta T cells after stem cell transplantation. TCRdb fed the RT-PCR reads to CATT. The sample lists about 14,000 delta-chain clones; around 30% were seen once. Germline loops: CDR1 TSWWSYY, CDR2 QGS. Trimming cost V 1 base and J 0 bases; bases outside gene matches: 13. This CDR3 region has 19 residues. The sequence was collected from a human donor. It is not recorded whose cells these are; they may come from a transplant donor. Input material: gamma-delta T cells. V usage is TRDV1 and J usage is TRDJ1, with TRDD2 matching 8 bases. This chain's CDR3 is CALGEQTFLSESDTDKLIF. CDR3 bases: TGTGCTCTTGGGGAACAAACCTTCCTAAGTGAGAGCGACACCGATAAACTCATCTTT.